The T cell receptor beta chain under discussion was sequenced for a study of T-cell reconstitution after alpha-beta-depleted transplantation in children. Unique molecular identifiers were incorporated during preparation of the TCRbeta library. TCRdb ran MiXCR on the PCR reads and lists one entry per CDR3 protein. This sample has approximately 83,000 distinct CDR3 sequences; over 9% occur once, and the top ten carry more than 11%. This CDR3 has 13 amino acids. Germline CDR1 SGHTA, CDR2 FQGTGA. V was pared by 3 bases and J by 6 bases, with 4 bases of the junction left unmatched. The rearrangement links TRBV7-3 to TRBJ1-1; the match to TRBD1 covers 7 bases. This TCR was sampled from a human donor who donated a stem cell graft to a child with inherited bone marrow failure. Sequenced here: PBMCs from the stem cell graft donor, sampled from the stem cell graft. Here the CDR3 reads CASSFDRESEAFF. Written as DNA, the CDR3 is TGTGCCAGCAGCTTCGACAGGGAGTCTGAAGCTTTCTTT.